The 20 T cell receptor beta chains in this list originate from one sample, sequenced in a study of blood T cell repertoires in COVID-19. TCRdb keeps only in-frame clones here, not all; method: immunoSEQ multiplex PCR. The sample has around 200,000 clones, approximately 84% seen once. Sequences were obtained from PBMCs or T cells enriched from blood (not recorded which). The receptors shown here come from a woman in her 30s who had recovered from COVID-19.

In DNA, the CDR3 is TGTGCCAGTACCCAGACAGGGATAGTCTATGGCTACACCTTC. This sequence encodes CASTQTGIVYGYTF. The rearrangement links TRBV19 to TRBJ1-2, with 7 bases aligning to TRBD1. The CDR3 has 14 residues. V shed 7 bases and J 4 bases; nucleotides not matched to a gene: 9. Per the germline V gene, CDR1 is LNHDA and CDR2 is SQIVND (reference sequence). Supplemented by reference TRBV19 and TRBJ1-2, the full variable domain reads DGGITQSPKYLFRKEGQNVTLSCEQNLNHDAMYWYRQDPGQGLRLIYYSQIVNDFQKGDIAEGYSVSREKKESFPLTVTSAQKNPTAFYLCASTQTGIVYGYTFGSGTRLTVV.

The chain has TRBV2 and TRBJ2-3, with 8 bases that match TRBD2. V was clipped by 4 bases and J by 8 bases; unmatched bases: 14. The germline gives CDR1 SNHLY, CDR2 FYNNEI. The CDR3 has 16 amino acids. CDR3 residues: CASSATGRAGIGTQYF. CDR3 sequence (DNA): TGTGCCAGCAGTGCAACCGGGAGGGCGGGCATTGGTACGCAGTATTTT.

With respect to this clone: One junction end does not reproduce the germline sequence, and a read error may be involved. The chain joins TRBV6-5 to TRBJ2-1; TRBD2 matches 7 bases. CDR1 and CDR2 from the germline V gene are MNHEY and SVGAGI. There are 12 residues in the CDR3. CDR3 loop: CASTYGGLDKFF. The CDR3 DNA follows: TGTGCCAGCACTTACGGTGGACTAGACAAGTTCTTC.

CDR3 loop: CASSVGSTLEVGYF. CDR3 nucleotides: TGTGCCAGCAGCGTAGGTAGCACGCTAGAGGTCGGGTACTTC. This chain connects TRBV9 to TRBJ2-5; D not certain. CDR1 SGDLS and CDR2 YYNGEE come from the germline V gene. The CDR3 sequence is 14 residues long. Trimming took off 0 bases at V and 13 bases at J, with 19 bases between the two ends.

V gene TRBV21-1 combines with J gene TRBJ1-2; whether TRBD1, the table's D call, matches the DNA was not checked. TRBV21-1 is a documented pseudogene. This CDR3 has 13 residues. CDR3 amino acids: CASHLRVRNGYTF. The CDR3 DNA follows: TGTGCCAGCCACCTCAGGGTGAGGAATGGCTACACCTTC.

The CDR3 spells CASSPGGPRGNTEAFF. The DNA of the CDR3 is TGTGCCAGCAGCCCCGGGGGACCACGGGGGAACACTGAAGCTTTCTTT. V usage is TRBV28 and J usage is TRBJ1-1; D perhaps matches TRBD1 (5 bases). Deletions cut 6 bases from V and 1 base from J, with 18 bases between. Germline V lookup: CDR1 MDHEN, CDR2 SYDVKM. This CDR3 spans 16 amino acids. Full variable domain (outside the CDR3, taken from reference TRBV28 and TRBJ1-1): DVKVTQSSRYLVKRTGEKVFLECVQDMDHENMFWYRQDPGLGLRLIYFSYDVKMKEKGDIPEGYSVSREKKERFSLILESASTNQTSMYLCASSPGGPRGNTEAFFGQGTRLTVV.

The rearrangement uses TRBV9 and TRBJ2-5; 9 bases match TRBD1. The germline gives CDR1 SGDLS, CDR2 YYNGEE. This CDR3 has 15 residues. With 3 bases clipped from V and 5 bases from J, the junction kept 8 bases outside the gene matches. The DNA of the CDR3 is TGTGCCAGCAGCGCCACAGGGGGCGCGACGGAGACCCAGTACTTC. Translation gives CASSATGGATETQYF.

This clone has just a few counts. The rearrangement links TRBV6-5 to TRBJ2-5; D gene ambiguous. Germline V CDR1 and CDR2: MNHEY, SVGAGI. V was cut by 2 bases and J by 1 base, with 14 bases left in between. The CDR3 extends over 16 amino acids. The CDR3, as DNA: TGTGCCAGCAGTTACAGGCCAGGCAACCTCCAAGAGACCCAGTACTTC. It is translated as CASSYRPGNLQETQYF.

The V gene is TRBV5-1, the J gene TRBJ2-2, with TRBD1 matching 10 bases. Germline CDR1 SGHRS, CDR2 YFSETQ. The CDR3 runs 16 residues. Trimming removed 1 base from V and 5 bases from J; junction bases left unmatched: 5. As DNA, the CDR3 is TGCGCCAGCAGCTTGCCCGGGACAGGGGTTACCGGGGAGCTGTTTTTT. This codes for CASSLPGTGVTGELFF.

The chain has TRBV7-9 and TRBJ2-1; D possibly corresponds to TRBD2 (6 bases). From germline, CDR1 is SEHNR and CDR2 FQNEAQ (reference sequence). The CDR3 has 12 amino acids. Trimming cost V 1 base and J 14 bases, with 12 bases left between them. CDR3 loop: CASSLGWDLEFF. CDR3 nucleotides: TGTGCCAGCAGCTTAGGTTGGGACTTAGAGTTCTTC.

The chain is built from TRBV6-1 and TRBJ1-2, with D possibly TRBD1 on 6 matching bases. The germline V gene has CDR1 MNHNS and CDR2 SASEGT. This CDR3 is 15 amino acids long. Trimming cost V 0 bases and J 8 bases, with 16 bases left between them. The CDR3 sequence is CASSEALGGGEGYTF. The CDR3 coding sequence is TGTGCCAGCAGTGAAGCACTCGGGGGGGGCGAGGGCTACACCTTC.

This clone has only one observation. As DNA, the CDR3 is TGTGCCAGCAGCTCTAGCGGGAACTACAATGAGCAGTTCTTC. Encoded protein: CASSSSGNYNEQFF. The chain has TRBV7-9 and TRBJ2-1, with TRBD2 matching over 9 bases. Germline loops: CDR1 SEHNR, CDR2 FQNEAQ (reference sequence). Losses at the gene ends were 4 bases for V and 3 bases for J; bases not matched to a gene: 1. CDR3 size: 14 residues.

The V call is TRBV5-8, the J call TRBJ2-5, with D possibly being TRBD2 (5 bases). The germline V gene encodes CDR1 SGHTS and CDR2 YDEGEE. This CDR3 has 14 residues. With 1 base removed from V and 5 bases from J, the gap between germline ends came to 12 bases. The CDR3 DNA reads TGTGCCAGCAGCTTGATGGGGAGTATTGAGACCCAGTACTTC. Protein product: CASSLMGSIETQYF.

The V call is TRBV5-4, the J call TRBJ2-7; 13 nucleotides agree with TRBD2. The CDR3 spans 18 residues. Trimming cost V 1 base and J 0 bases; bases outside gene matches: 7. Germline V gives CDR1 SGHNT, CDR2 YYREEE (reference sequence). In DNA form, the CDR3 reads TGTGCCAGCAGCTTGAGCCGGGGACTAGCGGGAATCTCCTACGAGCAGTACTTC. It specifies CASSLSRGLAGISYEQYF.

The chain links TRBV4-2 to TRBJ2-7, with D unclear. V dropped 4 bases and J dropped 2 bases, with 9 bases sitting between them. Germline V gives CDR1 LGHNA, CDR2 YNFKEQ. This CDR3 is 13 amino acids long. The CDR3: CASSLERAYEQYF. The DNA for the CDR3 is TGTGCCAGCAGCCTGGAACGGGCCTACGAGCAGTACTTC.

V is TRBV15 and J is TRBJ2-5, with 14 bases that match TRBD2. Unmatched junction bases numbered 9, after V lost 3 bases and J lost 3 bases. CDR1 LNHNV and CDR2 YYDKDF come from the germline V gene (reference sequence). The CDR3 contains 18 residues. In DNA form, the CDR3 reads TGTGCCACCAGCAGTTGGGGACTAGCGGGAGCAAGGGAAGAGACCCAGTACTTC. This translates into CATSSWGLAGAREETQYF.

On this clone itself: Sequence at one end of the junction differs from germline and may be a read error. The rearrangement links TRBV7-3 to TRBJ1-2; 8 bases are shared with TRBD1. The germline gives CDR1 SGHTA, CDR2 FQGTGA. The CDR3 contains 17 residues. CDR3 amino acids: CASSLTPMDRAVYGYTF. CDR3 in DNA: TGTGCCAGCAGCCTAACTCCGATGGACAGGGCTGTCTATGGCTACACCTTC.

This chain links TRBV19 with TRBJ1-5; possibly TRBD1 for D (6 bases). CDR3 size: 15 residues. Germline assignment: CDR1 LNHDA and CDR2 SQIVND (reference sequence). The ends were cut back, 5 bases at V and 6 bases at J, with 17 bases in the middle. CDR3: CASSPAGQYGQPQHF. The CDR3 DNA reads TGTGCCAGTAGTCCCGCCGGACAGTACGGTCAGCCCCAGCATTTT.

For the CDR3, the DNA is TGTGCCAGCCAACCCGGGACAGTCACCGGGGAGCTGTTTTTT. Amino acid sequence: CASQPGTVTGELFF. This chain joins TRBV28 and TRBJ2-2; 7 bases line up with TRBD1. The germline V gene encodes CDR1 MDHEN and CDR2 SYDVKM. V lost 8 bases, J lost 4 bases, and 7 bases stayed unmatched. The CDR3 contains 14 residues.

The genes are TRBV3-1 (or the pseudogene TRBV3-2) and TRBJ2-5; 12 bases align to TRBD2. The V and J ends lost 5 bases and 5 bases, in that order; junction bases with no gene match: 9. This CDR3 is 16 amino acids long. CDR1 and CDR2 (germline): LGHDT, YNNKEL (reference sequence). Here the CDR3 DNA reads TGTGCCAGCAGCACCCGACTAGCGGGGGAGGGGGAGACCCAGTACTTC. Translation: CASSTRLAGEGETQYF.